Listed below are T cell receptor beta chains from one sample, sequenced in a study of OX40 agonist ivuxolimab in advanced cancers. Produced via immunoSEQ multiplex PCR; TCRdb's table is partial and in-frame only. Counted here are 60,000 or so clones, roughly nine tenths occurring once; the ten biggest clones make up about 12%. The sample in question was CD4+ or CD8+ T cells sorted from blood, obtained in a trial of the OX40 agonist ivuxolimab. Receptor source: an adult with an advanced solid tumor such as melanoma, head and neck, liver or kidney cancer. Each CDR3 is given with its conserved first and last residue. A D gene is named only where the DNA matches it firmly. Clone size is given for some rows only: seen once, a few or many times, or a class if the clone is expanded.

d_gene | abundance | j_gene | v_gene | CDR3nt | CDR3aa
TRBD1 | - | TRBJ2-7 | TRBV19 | TGTGCCAGTACCGCCGGGACAGGGCCCGCCTACGAGCAGTACTTC | CASTAGTGPAYEQYF
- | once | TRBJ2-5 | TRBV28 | TGTGCCAGCAGCCAGATTGATCTGGTGCCTTCTCAAGAGACCCAGTACTTC | CASSQIDLVPSQETQYF
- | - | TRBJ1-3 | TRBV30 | TGTGCCTACAGAGAAATCTCTGGAAACACCATATATTTT | CAYREISGNTIYF
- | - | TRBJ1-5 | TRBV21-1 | TGTGCCAGCAGCTCCCGGAGAGGGGACAGGGGGGTTTATAGCAATCAGCCCCAGCATTTT | CASSSRRGDRGVYSNQPQHF
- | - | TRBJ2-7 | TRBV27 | TGTGCCAGCAGCCTCGGGCCTGGGCGGAACTACGAGCAGTACTTC | CASSLGPGRNYEQYF
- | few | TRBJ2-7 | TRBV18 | TGTGCCAGCTCACCACCGGTTTTTGAGCGGGCCTACGAGCAGTACTTC | CASSPPVFERAYEQYF
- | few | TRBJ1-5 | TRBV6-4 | TGTGCCAGCAGCCCAACCGGGAGTCAGCCCCAGCATTTT | CASSPTGSQPQHF
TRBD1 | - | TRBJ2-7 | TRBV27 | TGTGCCAGCGGCCTACCGGGACAGGGCGACTACGAGCAGTACTTC | CASGLPGQGDYEQYF
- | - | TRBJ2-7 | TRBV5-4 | TGTGCCAGCAGCTTGGGCCTTGGCGACTACGAGCAGTACTTC | CASSLGLGDYEQYF
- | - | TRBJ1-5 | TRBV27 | TGTGCCAGCAGTTTCCAACCGACGGTTCAGCCCCAGCATTTT | CASSFQPTVQPQHF
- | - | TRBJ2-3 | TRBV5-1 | TGCGCCAGCAGCCCCCTCGGCGGCCACACAGATACGCAGTATTTT | CASSPLGGHTDTQYF
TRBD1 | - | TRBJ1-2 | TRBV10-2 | TGCGCCAGCAGTGAGCCCCAAACCGGACAGGAGTTTGCCACCTTC | CASSEPQTGQEFATF
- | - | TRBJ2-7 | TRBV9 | TGTGCCAGCAGCGTAGGGGGATCGTCAAACTACGAGCAGTACTTC | CASSVGGSSNYEQYF
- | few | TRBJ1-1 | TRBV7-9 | TGTGCCAGCAGCTTAGGAAGAAGTGAAGCTTTCTTT | CASSLGRSEAFF
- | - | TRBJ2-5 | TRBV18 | TGTGCCAGCTCACCTCCATCCTCGGAGACCCAGTACTTC | CASSPPSSETQYF
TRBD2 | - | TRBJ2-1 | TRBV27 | TGTGCCAGCAGTTTATCGGGACTATACAATGAGCAGTTCTTC | CASSLSGLYNEQFF
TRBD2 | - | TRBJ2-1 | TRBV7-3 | TGTGCCAGCAGCCTCCTAGCGGGAGCCTCAAATGAGCAGTTCTTC | CASSLLAGASNEQFF
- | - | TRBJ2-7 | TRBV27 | TGTGCCAGTGCAGTAAGGGGGGTGGTCGAGCAGTACTTC | CASAVRGVVEQYF
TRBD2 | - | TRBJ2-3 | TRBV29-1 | TGCAGCGTCAGGACTAGCGGGAGCACAGATACGCAGTATTTT | CSVRTSGSTDTQYF
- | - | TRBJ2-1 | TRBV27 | TGTGCCAGCAGTTTCTCCGGCTTATCAAATGAGCAGTTCTTC | CASSFSGLSNEQFF
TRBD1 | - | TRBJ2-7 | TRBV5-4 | TGTGCCAGCAGACACACTACAGGGGGCGGCGAGCAGTACTTC | CASRHTTGGGEQYF
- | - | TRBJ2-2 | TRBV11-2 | TGTGCCAGCAGTCAACCTCAGGGACTTAACACCGGGGAGCTGTTTTTT | CASSQPQGLNTGELFF
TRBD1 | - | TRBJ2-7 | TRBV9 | TGTGCCAGCAGCGTAGGGTGGGGACAGGGGGTCGAGCAGTACTTC | CASSVGWGQGVEQYF
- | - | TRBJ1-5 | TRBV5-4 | TGTGCCAGCAGCCGGGACAAGAATCAGCCCCAGCATTTT | CASSRDKNQPQHF
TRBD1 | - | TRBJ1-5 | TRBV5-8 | TGTGCCAGCAGCGCTTACTGGACAGGGGGCTTGCAGCCCCAGCATTTT | CASSAYWTGGLQPQHF
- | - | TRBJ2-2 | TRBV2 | TGTGCCAGCAGTGAGACTCGAGAGCTGTTTTTT | CASSETRELFF
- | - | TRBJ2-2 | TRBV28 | TGTGCCAGCAGGCTGGTTACTCTTGGCGGGATAAACACCGGGGAGCTGTTTTTT | CASRLVTLGGINTGELFF
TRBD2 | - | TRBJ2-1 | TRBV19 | TGTGCCAGTATCGACGGACTAGCCAAGAACAATGAGCAGTTCTTC | CASIDGLAKNNEQFF
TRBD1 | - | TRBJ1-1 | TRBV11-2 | TGTGCCAGCAGCCATAAACAGGGGTTCGACACTGAAGCTTTCTTT | CASSHKQGFDTEAFF
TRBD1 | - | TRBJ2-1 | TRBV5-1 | TGCGCCAGCAGCCCCCGGGACAGGGGGCGTAATGAGCAGTTCTTC | CASSPRDRGRNEQFF
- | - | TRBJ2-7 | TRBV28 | TGTGCCAGCAGTTCTGGGCCGATGAGCTCCTACGAGCAGTACTTC | CASSSGPMSSYEQYF
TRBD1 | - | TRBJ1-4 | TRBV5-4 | TGTGCCAGCAGCTCTGACAGGGGATCGGCTAATGAAAAACTGTTTTTT | CASSSDRGSANEKLFF
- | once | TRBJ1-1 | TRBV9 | TGTGCCAGCAGCGTAGCTGGAGGGTTGAACACTGAAGCTTTCTTT | CASSVAGGLNTEAFF
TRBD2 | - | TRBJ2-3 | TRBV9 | TGTGCCAGCGCGGGACTAGCGGGGTCAGATACGCAGTATTTT | CASAGLAGSDTQYF
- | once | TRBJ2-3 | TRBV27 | TGTGCCAGCAGTCCACGGCAGCTCCGAGGTACGCAGTATTTT | CASSPRQLRGTQYF
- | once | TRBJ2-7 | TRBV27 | TGTGCCAGCAGTTTAGGACTGACCTACGAGCAGTACTTC | CASSLGLTYEQYF
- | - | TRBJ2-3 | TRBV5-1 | TGCGCCAGCAGCTTAAGCACAGATACGCAGTATTTT | CASSLSTDTQYF
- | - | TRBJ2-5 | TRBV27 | TGTGCCAGCAGTTTGAACACCTACCAAGAGACCCAGTACTTC | CASSLNTYQETQYF
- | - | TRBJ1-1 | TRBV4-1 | TGCGCCAGCAGCCAAATACAGTTCGACACTGAAGCTTTCTTT | CASSQIQFDTEAFF
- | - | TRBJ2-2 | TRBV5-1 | TGCGCCAGCAGCTTTAGTTCCAACACCGGGGAGCTGTTTTTT | CASSFSSNTGELFF
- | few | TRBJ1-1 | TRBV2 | TGTGCCAGCAGTGAAGCGGGGGGAAATAAAGCTTTCTTT | CASSEAGGNKAFF
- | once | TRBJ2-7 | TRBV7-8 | TGTGCCAGCGTGAAGGACAGCACCTACGAGCAGTACTTC | CASVKDSTYEQYF
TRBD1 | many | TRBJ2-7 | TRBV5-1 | TGCGCCAGCAGCCCCCGACAGGGCCCCTACGAGCAGTACTTC | CASSPRQGPYEQYF
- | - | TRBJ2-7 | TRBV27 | TGTGCCAGCAACCCTAGGCCTGGGCTACTCTACGAGCAGTACTTC | CASNPRPGLLYEQYF
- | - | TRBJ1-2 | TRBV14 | TGTGCCAGCAGCCAAGATCTGCGCAGGGCCCTTGATGGCTACACCTTC | CASSQDLRRALDGYTF
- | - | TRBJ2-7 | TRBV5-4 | TGTGCCAGCAGCTCTGGGACCGGGACACTCTACGAGCAGTACTTC | CASSSGTGTLYEQYF
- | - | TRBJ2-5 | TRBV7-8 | TGTGCCAGCAGCCCCTTGGGAAGAGGGGAGACCCAGTACTTC | CASSPLGRGETQYF
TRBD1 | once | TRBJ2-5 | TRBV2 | TGTGCCAGCAGCTGGACAGGAGAAGAGACCCAGTACTTC | CASSWTGEETQYF
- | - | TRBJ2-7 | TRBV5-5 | TGTGCCAGCAGCTTGGGGAGCAGGGGCTACGAGCAGTACTTC | CASSLGSRGYEQYF
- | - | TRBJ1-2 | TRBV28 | TGTGCCAGCAGCCCTGCCTATGATAGAGGGAAGGATGGCTACACCTTC | CASSPAYDRGKDGYTF
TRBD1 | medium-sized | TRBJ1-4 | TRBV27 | TGTGCCAGCACTCCAGGGGGCATGGAAAAACTGTTTTTT | CASTPGGMEKLFF